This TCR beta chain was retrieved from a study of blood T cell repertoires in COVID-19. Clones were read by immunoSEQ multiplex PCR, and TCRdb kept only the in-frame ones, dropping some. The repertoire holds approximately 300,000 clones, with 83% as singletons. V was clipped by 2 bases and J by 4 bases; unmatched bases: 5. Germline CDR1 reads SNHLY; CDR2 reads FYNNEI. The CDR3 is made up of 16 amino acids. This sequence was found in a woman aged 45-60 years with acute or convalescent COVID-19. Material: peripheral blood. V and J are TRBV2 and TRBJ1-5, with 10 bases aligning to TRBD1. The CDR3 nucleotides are TGTGCCAGCAGTGAATCTGGGGGACAGGGGAATCAGCCCCAGCATTTT. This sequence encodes CASSESGGQGNQPQHF.